Below, 24 T cell receptor beta chains from the same sample are listed, as sequenced in a study of control samples from healthy donors and cancer patients. Produced via immunoSEQ multiplex PCR; TCRdb's table is partial and in-frame only. The profile shows roughly 450,000 clones, approximately 92% of them singletons. What was sequenced was PBMCs. The receptor set was obtained from a middle-aged man with head and neck cancer.

This clone has a handful of counts. The chain couples TRBV19 to TRBJ2-1; D may match TRBD1 or TRBD2 (6 bases each). Per germline, CDR1 LNHDA and CDR2 SQIVND (reference sequence). Trimming stripped 5 bases from V and 10 bases from J, with 18 bases between. The CDR3 is 14 residues long. CDR3 sequence: CASSPGGGGQEQFF. CDR3 DNA: TGTGCCAGTAGTCCTGGAGGAGGGGGGCAGGAGCAGTTCTTC. The entire variable domain, with the rest obtained from reference TRBV19 and TRBJ2-1, is as follows: DGGITQSPKYLFRKEGQNVTLSCEQNLNHDAMYWYRQDPGQGLRLIYYSQIVNDFQKGDIAEGYSVSREKKESFPLTVTSAQKNPTAFYLCASSPGGGGQEQFFGPGTRLTVL.

This chain uses TRBV24-1 with TRBJ2-1; 7 positions agree with TRBD1. Germline values: CDR1 KGHDR, CDR2 SFDVKD. This CDR3 region has 16 residues. J was trimmed by 6 bases and V by 4 bases; bases with no gene match: 11. CDR3 nucleotides: TGTGCCACCAGTGACGAGACCGGGACAGCTGGCAATGAGCAGTTCTTC. Its translation: CATSDETGTAGNEQFF.

This clone turned up a few times. V usage is TRBV7-2 and J usage is TRBJ1-5; 8 bases fit TRBD1. V lost 1 base to trimming and J lost 5 bases; unmatched junction nucleotides: 1. The CDR3 spans 14 residues. From germline, CDR1 is SGHTA and CDR2 FQGNSA. The CDR3 reads CASSLVQGDQPQHF. The CDR3 bases are TGTGCCAGCAGCTTAGTACAGGGGGATCAGCCCCAGCATTTT.

The rearrangement joins TRBV5-4 to TRBJ2-1, with D possibly matching TRBD2 (6 bases). The CDR3 consists of 15 residues. Trimming removed 0 bases at V and 8 bases at J, with 15 bases between. The germline V gene encodes CDR1 SGHNT and CDR2 YYREEE (reference sequence). As DNA, the CDR3 is TGTGCCAGCAGCTTGGTTGCGGGGTCCCTCTATGAGCAGTTCTTC. As protein: CASSLVAGSLYEQFF.

The chain joins TRBV7-9 to TRBJ2-3, with D hard to call. Germline CDR1 is SEHNR and CDR2 is FQNEAQ (reference sequence). V lost 1 base and J 1 base, leaving 9 bases between the germline ends. This CDR3 is built from 15 residues. This CDR3 reads CASSLGPTGTDTQYF. The CDR3, as DNA: TGTGCCAGCAGCTTAGGGCCTACCGGCACAGATACGCAGTATTTT.

The chain has TRBV11-2 and TRBJ1-2; D remains unclear. V shed 3 bases and J shed 1 base, with 6 bases lying between them. Germline V lookup: CDR1 SGHAT, CDR2 FQNNGV. There are 13 residues in the CDR3. The CDR3, as DNA: TGTGCCAGCAGCTTTCGCCGTAACTATGGCTACACCTTC. Its protein product is CASSFRRNYGYTF.

The CDR3 coding sequence is TGTGCCAGCAGCTCCGGACTGCTCGAAGCTTTCTTT. Its translation: CASSSGLLEAFF. The chain joins TRBV5-6 to TRBJ1-1; D ambiguous. Per the germline V gene, CDR1 is SGHDT and CDR2 is YYEEEE. V lost 3 bases, J lost 8 bases, and 11 bases lay in between. The CDR3 runs to 12 residues.

The J gene is TRBJ2-7, the V gene TRBV5-4, with D possibly called TRBD1 or TRBD2 (5 bases each). The CDR3 covers 14 residues. CDR1 is SGHNT, CDR2 YYREEE, per germline (reference sequence). Trimming removed 0 bases from V and 2 bases from J, with 9 bases in between. CDR3 sequence: CASSLGDGPYEQYF. CDR3 sequence (DNA): TGTGCCAGCAGCTTGGGGGACGGGCCCTACGAGCAGTACTTC.

The chain employs TRBV27 and TRBJ1-1; D possibly corresponds to TRBD1 (6 bases). V was cut by 3 bases and J by 10 bases, with 12 bases left in between. The CDR3 sequence is 12 residues long. Germline CDR1 reads MNHEY; CDR2 reads SMNVEV (reference sequence). CDR3 sequence (DNA): TGTGCCAGCAGTTTTCGGCAGGGGTTAGCTTTCTTT. Protein: CASSFRQGLAFF.

This clone came up once. This sequence joins TRBV28 and TRBJ2-7, with D perhaps TRBD1 (6 bases). Per the germline V gene, CDR1 is MDHEN and CDR2 is SYDVKM. Trimming left V 1 base short and J 6 bases short, with 10 bases between. The CDR3 runs 13 residues. CDR3 DNA sequence: TGTGCCAGCAGTTTATTCCAGGGGCTCGAGCAGTACTTC. It encodes CASSLFQGLEQYF.

The gene calls are TRBV9 and TRBJ2-3; 12 bases are a match to TRBD2. V lost 2 bases and J lost 0; bases outside the gene matches: 7. The CDR3 consists of 18 residues. CDR1 SGDLS and CDR2 YYNGEE come from the germline V gene. CDR3 protein: CASSVASGGGYSTDTQYF. As DNA, the CDR3 is TGTGCCAGCAGCGTTGCTAGCGGGGGGGGATATAGCACAGATACGCAGTATTTT.

This chain links TRBV18 with TRBJ2-5, with D hard to call. V was clipped by 0 bases and J by 4 bases, with 9 bases between them. The CDR3 has 14 residues. CDR1 KGHSH and CDR2 LQKENI come from the germline V gene. CDR3: CASSPPGLRETQYF. CDR3 DNA sequence: TGTGCCAGCTCACCACCGGGCCTGCGAGAGACCCAGTACTTC.

V is TRBV10-3 and J is TRBJ2-1; 9 nucleotides align to TRBD2. V was pared by 2 bases and J by 4 bases, with 6 bases of the junction left unmatched. In germline, CDR1 is ENHRY, CDR2 SYGVKD. The CDR3 has 16 residues. The CDR3 region is CAISEGAGGAYNEQFF. CDR3 DNA sequence: TGTGCCATCAGTGAGGGAGCGGGAGGCGCTTACAATGAGCAGTTCTTC.

V is TRBV5-5 and J is TRBJ2-2, with D perhaps TRBD2 (5 bases). The V and J ends lost 3 bases and 10 bases respectively, with 19 bases between them. Germline V gene sequence: CDR1 SGHKS, CDR2 YYEKEE (reference sequence). The CDR3 spans 15 residues. This CDR3 is CASSYRTLAVEELFF. Written as DNA, the CDR3 is TGTGCCAGCAGCTATCGGACCCTAGCAGTCGAGGAGCTGTTTTTT.

The chain combines TRBV9 with TRBJ2-1; the D gene is possibly TRBD1 (5 bases). The ends were cut back, 4 bases at V and 0 bases at J, with 17 bases in the middle. This CDR3 spans 17 amino acids. Germline CDR1 reads SGDLS; CDR2 reads YYNGEE. DNA of the CDR3: TGTGCCAGCAGCTCTCACAGGACCGAGAGCTCCTACAATGAGCAGTTCTTC. This encodes CASSSHRTESSYNEQFF.

The J gene is TRBJ2-7, the V gene TRBV10-1; 9 positions agree with TRBD2. Germline V gene data show CDR1 as WNHNN and CDR2 as SYGVQD (reference sequence). The CDR3 is made up of 16 amino acids. Trimming cost V 6 bases and J 3 bases; bases outside gene matches: 12. The CDR3 is CASRDPGTSPIYEQYF. The CDR3 region has the DNA TGCGCCAGCAGAGACCCCGGGACTAGCCCTATCTACGAGCAGTACTTC.

J is TRBJ1-5 and V is TRBV19, with D unclear. Germline V gives CDR1 LNHDA, CDR2 SQIVND (reference sequence). This CDR3 contains 14 residues. Deletions cut 5 bases from V and 0 bases from J, with 8 bases between. CDR3 sequence reads: CASSRPNSNQPQHF. The CDR3 DNA reads as TGTGCCAGTAGTCGACCCAATAGCAATCAGCCCCAGCATTTT.

The CDR3 sequence is CASSGGLEAFF. The CDR3 DNA sequence: TGTGCCAGCAGCGGGGGCCTTGAAGCTTTCTTT. The chain carries TRBV5-5 and TRBJ1-1, with D tentatively TRBD1 (6 bases). V lost 4 bases and J lost 7, with 8 bases in between. Per the germline V gene, CDR1 is SGHKS and CDR2 is YYEKEE (reference sequence). The CDR3 sequence is 11 residues long. Using reference TRBV5-5 and TRBJ1-1 for the parts outside the CDR3, the full variable domain is DAGVTQSPTHLIKTRGQQVTLRCSPISGHKSVSWYQQVLGQGPQFIFQYYEKEERGRGNFPDRFSARQFPNYSSELNVNALLLGDSALYLCASSGGLEAFFGQGTRLTVV.

V is TRBV5-1 and J is TRBJ2-7, with D possibly TRBD1 on 5 matching bases. V shed 0 bases and J shed 6 bases, with 22 bases lying between them. Germline CDR1 reads SGHRS; CDR2 reads YFSETQ. CDR3 length equals 17 residues. In nucleotides, the CDR3 is TGCGCCAGCAGCTTGGCTGAAAGTCCAGGAGCAGGGTCCGAGCAGTACTTC. This gives the protein CASSLAESPGAGSEQYF. Filled out from reference TRBV5-1 and TRBJ2-7, the complete variable domain reads KAGVTQTPRYLIKTRGQQVTLSCSPISGHRSVSWYQQTPGQGLQFLFEYFSETQRNKGNFPGRFSGRQFSNSRSEMNVSTLELGDSALYLCASSLAESPGAGSEQYFGPGTRLTVT.

V gene TRBV15 combines with J gene TRBJ2-2, with TRBD2 matching over 10 bases. J lost 7 bases, V lost 0 bases, and 8 bases had no gene match. CDR3 length: 17 amino acids. Germline V gene sequence: CDR1 LNHNV, CDR2 YYDKDF (reference sequence). The CDR3: CATSRDGAGGPGGELFF. In DNA, the CDR3 is TGTGCCACCAGCAGAGATGGAGCGGGAGGGCCCGGCGGGGAGCTGTTTTTT.

The chain is built from TRBV7-3 and TRBJ2-2, with 9 bases that match TRBD1. Germline loops: CDR1 SGHTA, CDR2 FQGTGA. The CDR3 sequence is 15 residues long. V shed 4 bases and J 4 bases; nucleotides not matched to a gene: 4. This chain's CDR3 is CASSSRQGGTGELFF. The DNA for the CDR3 is TGTGCCAGCAGCTCACGACAGGGGGGCACCGGGGAGCTGTTTTTT. The full variable domain, rest sourced from reference TRBV7-3 and TRBJ2-2, is GAGVSQTPSNKVTEKGKYVELRCDPISGHTALYWYRQSLGQGPEFLIYFQGTGAADDSGLPNDRFFAVRPEGSVSTLKIQRTERGDSAVYLCASSSRQGGTGELFFGEGSRLTVL.

This clone came up once. This chain uses TRBV28 with TRBJ2-3; D uncertain. This CDR3 region has 13 residues. V was shortened by 4 bases and J by 4 bases, with 9 bases between the two germline ends. The germline V gene has CDR1 MDHEN and CDR2 SYDVKM. The CDR3 DNA reads as TGTGCCAGCAGTTGGACCACAGCAGATACGCAGTATTTT. This gives the protein CASSWTTADTQYF.

This rearrangement joins TRBV11-2 to TRBJ2-7; TRBD2 agrees at 12 bases. CDR1 and CDR2 from the germline V gene are SGHAT and FQNNGV. The CDR3 runs 16 residues. J gave up 7 bases and V 5 bases, and 12 bases lay outside the gene matches. The CDR3 reads CASSTQGLAGLKEQYF. CDR3 coding DNA: TGTGCCAGCAGCACCCAAGGACTAGCGGGGCTTAAGGAGCAGTACTTC.

This sequence joins TRBV9 and TRBJ2-2; 8 nucleotides agree with TRBD2. CDR3 length: 20 residues. Germline loops: CDR1 SGDLS, CDR2 YYNGEE. Trimming removed 2 bases from V and 5 bases from J; junction bases left unmatched: 20. CDR3 loop: CASSVSTVGKAGALTGELFF. The CDR3 DNA reads TGTGCCAGCAGCGTCTCGACTGTAGGGAAAGCGGGAGCGCTTACCGGGGAGCTGTTTTTT.